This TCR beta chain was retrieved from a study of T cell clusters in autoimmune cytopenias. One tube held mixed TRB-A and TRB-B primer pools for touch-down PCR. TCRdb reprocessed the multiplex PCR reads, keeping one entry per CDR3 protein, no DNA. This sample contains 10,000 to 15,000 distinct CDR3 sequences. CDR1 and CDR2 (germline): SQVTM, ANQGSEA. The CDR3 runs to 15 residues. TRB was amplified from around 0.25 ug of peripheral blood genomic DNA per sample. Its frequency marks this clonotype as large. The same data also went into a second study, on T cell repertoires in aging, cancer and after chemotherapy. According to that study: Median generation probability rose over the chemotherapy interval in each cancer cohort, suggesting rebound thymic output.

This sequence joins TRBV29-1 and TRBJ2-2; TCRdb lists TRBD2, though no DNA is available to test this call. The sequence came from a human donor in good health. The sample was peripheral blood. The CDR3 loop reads CSVDRAGGPHGELFF.